The rows below give T cell receptor beta chains drawn from one sample of a study of blood T cell repertoires in COVID-19. TCRdb keeps only in-frame clones here, not all; method: immunoSEQ multiplex PCR. The sample gives a few hundred thousand clones, approximately 82% of which show up once; less than 5.5% is in the top ten. Sequenced: PBMCs or T cells enriched from blood (not recorded which). These TCRs come from a man aged 40-55 years who had been exposed to COVID-19. Each CDR3 is given with its conserved first and last residue. The D gene is left open where the match is weak. Clone size is not always given. Where it is, it says once, few, many or a class for expanded clones.

TRBD1,NA,TRBJ2-7,TRBV28,15,TGTGCCAGCAGTTCCGGACAGGGCTCAAGGTACGAGCAGTACTTC,CASSSGQGSRYEQYF
TRBD2,NA,TRBJ2-2,TRBV9,18,TGTGCCAGCGGCTCGCGGCTAGCGGGAGGGCCGTACACCGGGGAGCTGTTTTTT,CASGSRLAGGPYTGELFF
TRBD2,NA,TRBJ2-5,TRBV5-1,17,TGCGCCAGCAGCTTTGGGTCGGGGGGTCGGACCCAAGAGACCCAGTACTTC,CASSFGSGGRTQETQYF
NA,NA,TRBJ2-2,TRBV29-1,14,TGCAGCGTTCTGATGACGGGAATCACCGGGGAGCTGTTTTTT,CSVLMTGITGELFF
NA,NA,TRBJ2-5,TRBV24-1,16,TGTGCCACCAGTGATAGGACAGCCCGGGAGGATAAGACCCAGTACTTC,CATSDRTAREDKTQYF
NA,NA,TRBJ1-6,TRBV4-1,18,TGCGCCAGCAGCCAAGATCGGGGGGGGATGGGGTATAATTCACCCCTCCACTTT,CASSQDRGGMGYNSPLHF
TRBD2,NA,TRBJ2-2,TRBV2,15,TGTGCCAGCAGTGCTAGCGGGAGTATCACCGGGGAGCTGTTTTTT,CASSASGSITGELFF
TRBD1,NA,TRBJ1-2,TRBV25-1,12,TGTGCCAGCAGTCTCGGGACAGCTGGCTACACCTTC,CASSLGTAGYTF
NA,NA,TRBJ2-1,TRBV7-9,15,TGTGCCAGCAGCTTGAACTTCTTCGGGGGTGAGGAGCAGTTCTTC,CASSLNFFGGEEQFF
TRBD1,NA,TRBJ1-2,TRBV15,14,TGTGCCACCAGCAGAGAGGACAGGGGCTATGGCTACACCTTC,CATSREDRGYGYTF
NA,NA,TRBJ2-5,TRBV5-1,17,TGCGCCAGCAGCCCGGGACTAGGGGGCTCCCGCCAAGAGACCCAGTACTTC,CASSPGLGGSRQETQYF
TRBD1,NA,TRBJ2-5,TRBV7-9,16,TGTGCCAGCAGCTTAGGTGGGGACAGGAATCAAGAGACCCAGTACTTC,CASSLGGDRNQETQYF
TRBD1,NA,TRBJ2-1,TRBV6-8,12,TGTGCCAGCAGTGTAACAGGGGAGGAGCAGTTCTTC,CASSVTGEEQFF
NA,NA,TRBJ2-5,TRBV5-5,16,TGTGCCAGCAGCCAGGGGCGGTTTTTGTCCCAAGAGACCCAGTACTTC,CASSQGRFLSQETQYF
NA,NA,TRBJ1-2,TRBV6-5,12,TGTGCCAGTTCCACAGGGCGTGGTGGCTACACCTTC,CASSTGRGGYTF
TRBD2,NA,TRBJ2-1,TRBV9,18,TGTGCCAGCAGTGAACCCCGGGGGACTAGCGGGATATTGAATGAGCAGTTCTTC,CASSEPRGTSGILNEQFF
NA,NA,TRBJ1-5,TRBV6-5,13,TGTGCCAGCAGCCCGTACTTATACCAGCCCCAGCATTTT,CASSPYLYQPQHF
TRBD1,NA,TRBJ2-2,TRBV2,15,TGTGCCAGCACGGGGACAGGGGGGGGAACCGGGGAGCTGTTTTTT,CASTGTGGGTGELFF
TRBD2,NA,TRBJ2-7,TRBV13,15,TGTGCCAGCAGCCCGAAGGGACTAGCGGGTAACGAGCAGTACTTC,CASSPKGLAGNEQYF
NA,NA,TRBJ2-2,TRBV3-1/TRBV3-2,14,TGTGCCAGCAGCTCCGGACAGGGAGGGAGGGAGCTGTTTTTT,CASSSGQGGRELFF
NA,few,TRBJ1-1,TRBV6-1,13,TGTGCCAGCAGTGAACAGGGATACACTGAAGCTTTCTTT,CASSEQGYTEAFF
TRBD1,NA,TRBJ2-1,TRBV10-2,15,TGCGCCAGCAGGGAGGGACAGGGCCGCTACAATGAGCAGTTCTTC,CASREGQGRYNEQFF
NA,NA,TRBJ1-4,TRBV5-1,13,TGCGCCAGCAGAAATCAGGGTCTTGAAAAACTGTTTTTT,CASRNQGLEKLFF
NA,NA,TRBJ2-5,TRBV7-4,14,TGTGCCAGCAGCTTAAGTCATGGGGGCGAGACCCAGTACTTC,CASSLSHGGETQYF
TRBD1,NA,TRBJ1-2,TRBV29-1,11,TGCAGCGCCGGGACAGAATATGGCTACACCTTC,CSAGTEYGYTF
TRBD1,NA,TRBJ1-2,TRBV5-8,14,TGTGCCAGCAGCTTTACGGGACAGGGGATGGGCTACACCTTC,CASSFTGQGMGYTF
NA,few,TRBJ2-1,TRBV10-3,12,TGTGCCACCCGCCGACTAGTCGGTGAGCAGTTCTTC,CATRRLVGEQFF
NA,NA,TRBJ2-1,TRBV12-5,12,TGTGCTAGTGGAATGACTCCGAATGAGCAGTTCTTC,CASGMTPNEQFF
NA,NA,TRBJ2-5,TRBV28,13,TGTGCCAGCAGTGCAGCGGCTCAAGAGACCCAGTACTTC,CASSAAAQETQYF
TRBD2,NA,TRBJ2-1,TRBV7-9,15,TGTGCCAGCAGCTTTGCTAGCGGGGTAGACAATGAGCAGTTCTTC,CASSFASGVDNEQFF
TRBD1,NA,TRBJ2-7,TRBV11-2,13,TGTGCCAGCAGCTCGGACAGGTCTGGCGAGCAGTACTTC,CASSSDRSGEQYF
TRBD1,NA,TRBJ2-7,TRBV13,14,TGTGCCAGCAGCTTTAAAGGGGGCGAACGCGAGCAGTACTTC,CASSFKGGEREQYF
NA,NA,TRBJ1-5,TRBV4-1,16,TGCGCCAGCAGCCAAGAAGGGGCCCATAGCAATCAGCCCCAGCATTTT,CASSQEGAHSNQPQHF
TRBD1,NA,TRBJ1-1,TRBV27,15,TGTGCCAGCAAACCCCTGGACAGGCCCTACACTGAAGCTTTCTTT,CASKPLDRPYTEAFF
NA,NA,TRBJ1-1,TRBV18,14,TGTGCCAGCTCACCACTGGGACTCAACACTGAAGCTTTCTTT,CASSPLGLNTEAFF
NA,NA,TRBJ1-2,TRBV5-4,12,TGTGCCAGCAGCTTGCGGGATTATGGCTACACCTTC,CASSLRDYGYTF
NA,NA,TRBJ1-2,TRBV7-2,13,TGTGCCAGCAGCTTTAGGCAGGACTATGGCTACACCTTC,CASSFRQDYGYTF